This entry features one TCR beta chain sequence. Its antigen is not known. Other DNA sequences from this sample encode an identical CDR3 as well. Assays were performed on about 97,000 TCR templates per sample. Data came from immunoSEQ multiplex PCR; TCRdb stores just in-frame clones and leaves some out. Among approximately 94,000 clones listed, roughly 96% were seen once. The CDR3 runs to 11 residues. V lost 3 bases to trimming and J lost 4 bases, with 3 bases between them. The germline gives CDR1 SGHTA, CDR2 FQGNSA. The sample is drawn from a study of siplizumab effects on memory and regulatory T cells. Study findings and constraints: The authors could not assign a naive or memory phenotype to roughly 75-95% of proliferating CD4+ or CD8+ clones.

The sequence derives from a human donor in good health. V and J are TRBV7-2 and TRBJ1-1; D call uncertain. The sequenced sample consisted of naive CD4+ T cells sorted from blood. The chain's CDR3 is CASSLGTEAFF. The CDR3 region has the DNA TGTGCCAGCAGCTTGGGCACTGAAGCTTTCTTT.